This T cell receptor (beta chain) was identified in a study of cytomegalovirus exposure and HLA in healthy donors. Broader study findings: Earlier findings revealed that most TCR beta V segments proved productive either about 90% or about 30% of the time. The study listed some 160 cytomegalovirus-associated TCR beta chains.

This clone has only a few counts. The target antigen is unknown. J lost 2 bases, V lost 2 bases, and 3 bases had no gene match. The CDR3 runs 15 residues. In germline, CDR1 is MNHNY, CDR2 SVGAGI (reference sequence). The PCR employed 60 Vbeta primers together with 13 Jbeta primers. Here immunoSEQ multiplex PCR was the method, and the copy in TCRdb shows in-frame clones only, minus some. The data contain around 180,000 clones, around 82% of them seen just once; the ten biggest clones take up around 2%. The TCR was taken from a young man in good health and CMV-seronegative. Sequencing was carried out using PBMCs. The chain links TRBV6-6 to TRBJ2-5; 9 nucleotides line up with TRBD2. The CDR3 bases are TGTGCCAGCAGTTACCGCGGGAGGGCACAAGAGACCCAGTACTTC. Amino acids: CASSYRGRAQETQYF.